This is a list of T cell receptor beta chains from one sample in a study of cytomegalovirus exposure and HLA in healthy donors. Sequenced by immunoSEQ multiplex PCR; TCRdb stores in-frame clones only, minus some. The table lists 120,000 or so clones, approximately 78% of them singletons. Sequencing input: PBMCs. The receptors here all came from a woman aged 25 to 39 in good health and CMV-seronegative. Both conserved end residues are part of each CDR3. D genes are given only for firm matches.

j_call | d_call | v_call | cdr3_aa
TRBJ2-3 | . | TRBV6-1 | CASCWPRERTDTQYF
TRBJ2-7 | . | TRBV10-2 | CASSGQFYEQYF
TRBJ2-3 | TRBD2 | TRBV28 | CASSFSLSGRGDTQYF
TRBJ1-5 | . | TRBV2 | CASSEGRPYGSNQPQHF
TRBJ1-5 | . | TRBV6-1 | CASSDRTGLSNQPQHF
TRBJ1-4 | . | TRBV6-5 | CASSYSTIEKLFF
TRBJ2-1 | TRBD2 | TRBV10-3 | CAISESATGTSNYNEQFF
TRBJ2-2 | . | TRBV7-2 | CASTTRATGELFF
TRBJ2-5 | . | TRBV23-1 | CASRQGLNEETQYF
TRBJ2-7 | TRBD1 | TRBV6-6 | CASSRERQGSREQYF
TRBJ2-4 | . | TRBV7-9 | CASSLGGVVAKNIQYF
TRBJ2-7 | TRBD2 | TRBV5-4 | CASSFGLVSYEQYF
TRBJ2-7 | TRBD1 | TRBV7-6 | CASSKDRGGYEQYF
TRBJ1-2 | TRBD1 | TRBV4-1 | CASSQDRGNYGYTF
TRBJ2-1 | TRBD2 | TRBV30 | CAWSALRENNEQFF
TRBJ1-1 | . | TRBV2 | CASSDGPEAFF
TRBJ2-7 | TRBD1 | TRBV30 | CAWNRGIYEQYF
TRBJ2-7 | TRBD2 | TRBV28 | CASSRTSPHYEQYF
TRBJ2-7 | . | TRBV29-1 | CSHNKGVGVDEQYF
TRBJ2-7 | TRBD1 | TRBV2 | CASSAPGQGYNEQYF
TRBJ1-1 | . | TRBV18 | CASSPPEDTEAFF
TRBJ2-7 | TRBD2 | TRBV5-1 | CASSLVAGDNYEQYF
TRBJ1-2 | TRBD1 | TRBV5-4 | CASSLGQGAERYGYTF
TRBJ1-6 | . | TRBV5-6 | CASSLIPQGNSPLHF
TRBJ1-4 | TRBD1 | TRBV19 | CASSPGQVLNEKLFF
TRBJ2-6 | . | TRBV19 | CASSPTGSSGANVLTF
TRBJ1-1 | . | TRBV7-6 | CASSLDVRGKKMNTEAFF
TRBJ2-7 | TRBD2 | TRBV27 | CASSPIGGGQNRYF
TRBJ2-5 | TRBD1 | TRBV5-6 | CASSLGLQGVETQYF
TRBJ2-1 | TRBD2 | TRBV2 | CATQGTSTQKQFF
TRBJ1-2 | . | TRBV5-4 | CASSRGAAGYTF
TRBJ2-3 | . | TRBV28 | CASSLWGLESTDTQYF
TRBJ1-4 | . | TRBV9 | CASSVGDSGEKLFF
TRBJ2-7 | . | TRBV7-8 | CASSSLLALLNEQYF
TRBJ2-5 | TRBD1 | TRBV28 | CASTDRVETQYF
TRBJ1-1 | TRBD1 | TRBV19 | CASSEQGGTEAFF
TRBJ2-5 | . | TRBV7-9 | CASSLWWPFAQETQYF
TRBJ1-6 | . | TRBV10-3 | CAISEWSSYNSPLHF
TRBJ1-5 | . | TRBV19 | CASIQGGGNQPQHF
TRBJ1-2 | TRBD1 | TRBV7-2 | CASSTRQGDYGYTF
TRBJ2-5 | . | TRBV5-6 | CASSSGLSSETQYF
TRBJ1-6 | TRBD1 | TRBV6-5 | CASSSGTGNNSPLHF